This is a list of T cell receptor beta chains from one sample in a study of T cell responses to AZD1222 COVID-19 vaccine. TCRdb's copy holds only in-frame clones and misses some; the assay was immunoSEQ multiplex PCR. The repertoire has over 45,000 clones, about 85% of them found once; the top ten carry approximately 4.1%. Source: peripheral blood, taken on day 0 of AZD1222 vaccination. The receptor source for this set is an adult in good health. The CDR3 runs from the conserved cysteine through the conserved F or W. The D gene is left open where the match is weak. Rows give clone size only sometimes, using once, few, many, or a class for an expanded clone.

CDR3: CASSLSSDEAFF
DNA: TGTGCCAGCAGCTTAAGTTCAGATGAAGCTTTCTTT
J: TRBJ1-1
size: NA
D: NA
V: TRBV7-2

CDR3: CASSLSVYEQYF
DNA: TGTGCCAGCAGCTTAAGCGTCTACGAGCAGTACTTC
J: TRBJ2-7
size: NA
D: NA
V: TRBV5-6

CDR3: CASSFRQGATEAFF
DNA: TGTGCCAGCAGCTTTAGGCAGGGGGCTACTGAAGCTTTCTTT
J: TRBJ1-1
size: NA
D: TRBD1
V: TRBV5-4

CDR3: CASSVGLAGGEQFF
DNA: TGTGCCAGCAGCGTAGGGCTAGCAGGCGGTGAGCAGTTCTTC
J: TRBJ2-1
size: NA
D: NA
V: TRBV9

CDR3: CSVGWQSNQPQHF
DNA: TGCAGCGTTGGGTGGCAGAGCAATCAGCCCCAGCATTTT
J: TRBJ1-5
size: NA
D: NA
V: TRBV29-1

CDR3: CAWRGSGANVLTF
DNA: TGTGCCTGGAGGGGATCTGGGGCCAACGTCCTGACTTTC
J: TRBJ2-6
size: NA
D: NA
V: TRBV30

CDR3: CASSEAVLSNQPQHF
DNA: TGTGCCAGCAGTGAAGCAGTCCTCAGCAATCAGCCCCAGCATTTT
J: TRBJ1-5
size: NA
D: NA
V: TRBV2

CDR3: CASSVGGAGETQYF
DNA: TGTGCTAGCAGCGTCGGGGGGGCCGGAGAGACCCAGTACTTC
J: TRBJ2-5
size: NA
D: TRBD2
V: TRBV7-7

CDR3: CASSLQAFYEQYF
DNA: TGTGCCAGTAGCCTCCAGGCTTTCTACGAGCAGTACTTC
J: TRBJ2-7
size: NA
D: NA
V: TRBV19

CDR3: CASSQDPGPRMTEAFF
DNA: TGCGCCAGCAGCCAAGATCCGGGACCCAGGATGACTGAAGCTTTCTTT
J: TRBJ1-1
size: NA
D: NA
V: TRBV4-3

CDR3: CASSEPGSYEKLFF
DNA: TGTGCCAGCAGTGAACCTGGGTCCTATGAAAAACTGTTTTTT
J: TRBJ1-4
size: NA
D: NA
V: TRBV6-1

CDR3: CASSQGSGRRTGELFF
DNA: TGCGCCAGCAGCCAGGGGTCAGGGCGGAGGACCGGGGAGCTGTTTTTT
J: TRBJ2-2
size: NA
D: NA
V: TRBV4-1

CDR3: CASSYEFQGRDSPLHF
DNA: TGTGCCAGCAGTTACGAGTTTCAGGGCCGGGATTCACCCCTCCACTTT
J: TRBJ1-6
size: NA
D: NA
V: TRBV6-5

CDR3: CASSQFTEAFF
DNA: TGTGCCAGCAGCCAATTCACTGAAGCTTTCTTT
J: TRBJ1-1
size: NA
D: NA
V: TRBV5-5

CDR3: CASSFLNREKLFF
DNA: TGTGCCAGCAGTTTTCTAAACCGTGAAAAACTGTTTTTT
J: TRBJ1-4
size: NA
D: NA
V: TRBV6-5

CDR3: CASSEGGTSGGGETQYF
DNA: TGTGCCAGCAGTGAAGGAGGGACTAGCGGGGGTGGGGAGACCCAGTACTTC
J: TRBJ2-5
size: few
D: TRBD2
V: TRBV2

CDR3: CASSAGQGAWETQYF
DNA: TGTGCCAGCAGCGCCGGACAGGGGGCTTGGGAGACCCAGTACTTC
J: TRBJ2-5
size: NA
D: TRBD1
V: TRBV5-5

CDR3: CASSQVVASPEKLFF
DNA: TGCGCCAGCAGCCAAGTTGTCGCCTCCCCCGAAAAACTGTTTTTT
J: TRBJ1-4
size: NA
D: NA
V: TRBV4-1

CDR3: CASSLGLAAVVTGELFF
DNA: TGTGCCAGCAGCTTGGGACTAGCGGCTGTTGTTACCGGGGAGCTGTTTTTT
J: TRBJ2-2
size: NA
D: TRBD2
V: TRBV5-6

CDR3: CATSARGNSPLHF
DNA: TGTGCCACCAGTGCAAGGGGAAACTCACCCCTCCACTTT
J: TRBJ1-6
size: NA
D: NA
V: TRBV24-1

CDR3: CASLEGPGETQYF
DNA: TGTGCCAGCCTGGAGGGGCCTGGGGAGACCCAGTACTTC
J: TRBJ2-5
size: NA
D: NA
V: TRBV7-7

CDR3: CASSLRGSPRSYNEQFF
DNA: TGCGCCAGCAGCTTAAGGGGGTCCCCTCGCTCCTACAATGAGCAGTTCTTC
J: TRBJ2-1
size: once
D: NA
V: TRBV5-1

CDR3: CATSERTGVGTDTQYF
DNA: TGTGCCACCAGTGAAAGGACAGGGGTGGGAACAGATACGCAGTATTTT
J: TRBJ2-3
size: once
D: TRBD1
V: TRBV24-1

CDR3: CASSIGRLAGLQETQYF
DNA: TGTGCCAGTAGTATCGGGCGACTAGCGGGTCTCCAAGAGACCCAGTACTTC
J: TRBJ2-5
size: once
D: TRBD2
V: TRBV19

CDR3: CASSELGGETQYF
DNA: TGTGCCAGCAGTGAGCTAGGGGGAGAGACCCAGTACTTC
J: TRBJ2-5
size: NA
D: NA
V: TRBV2

CDR3: CASSVLGYSNQPQHF
DNA: TGTGCCAGCAGTGTACTGGGGTATAGCAATCAGCCCCAGCATTTT
J: TRBJ1-5
size: NA
D: NA
V: TRBV2

CDR3: CASRPGTEGYEQYF
DNA: TGTGCCAGTAGGCCCGGGACAGAAGGCTACGAGCAGTACTTC
J: TRBJ2-7
size: NA
D: TRBD1
V: TRBV19

CDR3: CASRGGGGPTDTQYF
DNA: TGTGCCTCCCGGGGAGGCGGGGGGCCAACAGATACGCAGTATTTT
J: TRBJ2-3
size: NA
D: TRBD2
V: TRBV7-2

CDR3: CASLAGRTDTQYF
DNA: TGTGCCAGCCTAGCGGGGCGCACAGATACGCAGTATTTT
J: TRBJ2-3
size: NA
D: TRBD2
V: TRBV2

CDR3: CASSPPENSNQPQHF
DNA: TGTGCCAGCTCACCACCAGAAAATAGCAATCAGCCCCAGCATTTT
J: TRBJ1-5
size: once
D: NA
V: TRBV18

CDR3: CASTPGGGNTEAFF
DNA: TGCGCCAGCACACCAGGGGGCGGGAACACTGAAGCTTTCTTT
J: TRBJ1-1
size: NA
D: TRBD1
V: TRBV5-1

CDR3: CASSQDPPSGTSGGANEQFF
DNA: TGCGCCAGCAGCCAAGATCCCCCATCCGGGACTAGCGGGGGGGCCAATGAGCAGTTCTTC
J: TRBJ2-1
size: NA
D: TRBD2
V: TRBV4-3

CDR3: CASSPGGATNEKLFF
DNA: TGTGCCAGCAGCCCAGGTGGGGCAACTAATGAAAAACTGTTTTTT
J: TRBJ1-4
size: NA
D: NA
V: TRBV28

CDR3: CASSFFQETQYF
DNA: TGTGCCAGCAGTTTCTTCCAAGAGACCCAGTACTTC
J: TRBJ2-5
size: NA
D: NA
V: TRBV12-3/TRBV12-4

CDR3: CASRRQGSDGYTF
DNA: TGTGCCAGCAGAAGACAGGGATCGGATGGCTACACCTTC
J: TRBJ1-2
size: few
D: TRBD1
V: TRBV12-3/TRBV12-4

CDR3: CASSLSREQYF
DNA: TGTGCCAGCAGTTTATCTCGCGAGCAGTACTTC
J: TRBJ2-7
size: NA
D: NA
V: TRBV28

CDR3: CATSRVGNTGELFF
DNA: TGTGCCACCAGCAGAGTTGGGAACACCGGGGAGCTGTTTTTT
J: TRBJ2-2
size: once
D: NA
V: TRBV15

CDR3: CASGTIRVFSWSSGNTIYF
DNA: TGTGCTAGTGGTACCATCAGGGTATTCTCGTGGAGCTCTGGAAACACCATATATTTT
J: TRBJ1-3
size: NA
D: NA
V: TRBV12-5

CDR3: CASSMAGTGRTGELFF
DNA: TGTGCCAGCAGTATGGCCGGGACAGGGCGGACCGGGGAGCTGTTTTTT
J: TRBJ2-2
size: NA
D: TRBD1
V: TRBV5-6

CDR3: CASSLAPSGGGSPLHF
DNA: TGCGCCAGCAGCTTGGCCCCGTCAGGGGGGGGTTCACCCCTCCACTTT
J: TRBJ1-6
size: NA
D: TRBD1
V: TRBV5-1

CDR3: CASSLQETQYF
DNA: TGTGCCAGCAGCTTACAAGAGACCCAGTACTTC
J: TRBJ2-5
size: NA
D: NA
V: TRBV7-9

CDR3: CASTQSGGGYGYTF
DNA: TGTGCCAGCACCCAATCAGGGGGTGGCTATGGCTACACCTTC
J: TRBJ1-2
size: NA
D: TRBD1
V: TRBV28

CDR3: CASSLESSGGTEAFF
DNA: TGTGCCAGCAGCTTAGAATCGTCAGGGGGAACTGAAGCTTTCTTT
J: TRBJ1-1
size: NA
D: TRBD1
V: TRBV7-2

CDR3: CASSVSGSSYNSPLHF
DNA: TGTGCCAGTAGTGTGTCAGGGAGCTCCTATAATTCACCCCTCCACTTT
J: TRBJ1-6
size: few
D: NA
V: TRBV19

CDR3: CASGLAGVGGRGYTF
DNA: TGTGCCAGCGGTTTGGCTGGCGTGGGGGGCCGGGGCTACACCTTC
J: TRBJ1-2
size: NA
D: NA
V: TRBV11-2

CDR3: CASSQGGLPVSGELFF
DNA: TGCGCCAGCAGCCAAGGGGGACTACCTGTAAGCGGGGAGCTGTTTTTT
J: TRBJ2-2
size: NA
D: TRBD2
V: TRBV4-3

CDR3: CASSLVRNPYEQYF
DNA: TGTGCCAGCAGCTTAGTTCGGAACCCCTACGAGCAGTACTTC
J: TRBJ2-7
size: NA
D: NA
V: TRBV11-2

CDR3: CASSSTVTNEKLFF
DNA: TGTGCCAGCAGCTCGACCGTTACTAATGAAAAACTGTTTTTT
J: TRBJ1-4
size: NA
D: NA
V: TRBV7-2

CDR3: CACLGGGARSPLHF
DNA: TGTGCCTGCCTCGGAGGGGGCGCGAGGTCACCCCTCCACTTT
J: TRBJ1-6
size: NA
D: TRBD1
V: TRBV30

CDR3: CASSQTGGTGANVLTF
DNA: TGTGCCAGCAGTCAGACAGGGGGGACTGGGGCCAACGTCCTGACTTTC
J: TRBJ2-6
size: NA
D: TRBD1
V: TRBV6-2/TRBV6-3

CDR3: CASSPRAVAQNTEAFF
DNA: TGTGCCAGCTCACCACGGGCGGTTGCCCAGAACACTGAAGCTTTCTTT
J: TRBJ1-1
size: NA
D: NA
V: TRBV18

CDR3: CASSRHVREQYF
DNA: TGTGCCAGCAGTCGACATGTACGGGAGCAGTACTTC
J: TRBJ2-7
size: NA
D: NA
V: TRBV27

CDR3: CASSRVGSAKGSEAFF
DNA: TGTGCCAGCAGCAGGGTGGGTAGCGCGAAGGGGTCTGAAGCTTTCTTT
J: TRBJ1-1
size: NA
D: NA
V: TRBV7-2